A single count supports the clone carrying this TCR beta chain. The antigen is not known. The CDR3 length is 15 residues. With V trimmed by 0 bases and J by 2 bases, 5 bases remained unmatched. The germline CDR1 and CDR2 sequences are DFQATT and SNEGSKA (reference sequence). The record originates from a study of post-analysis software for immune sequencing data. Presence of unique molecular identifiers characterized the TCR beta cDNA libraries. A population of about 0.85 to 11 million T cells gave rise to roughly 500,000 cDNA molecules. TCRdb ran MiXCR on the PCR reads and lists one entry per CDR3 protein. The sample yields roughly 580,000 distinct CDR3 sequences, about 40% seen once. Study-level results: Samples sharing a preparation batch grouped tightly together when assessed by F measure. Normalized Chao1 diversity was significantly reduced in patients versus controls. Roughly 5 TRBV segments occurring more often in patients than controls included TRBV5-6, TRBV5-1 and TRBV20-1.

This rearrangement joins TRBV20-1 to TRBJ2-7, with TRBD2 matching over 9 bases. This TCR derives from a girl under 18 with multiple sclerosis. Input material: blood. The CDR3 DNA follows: TGCAGTGCTAGAGATGGGGGGACTAGCACCTACGAGCAGTACTTC. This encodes CSARDGGTSTYEQYF.